This T cell receptor beta chain was observed in a study of blood T cell repertoires in COVID-19. Background on the study: T cells, B-cell-depleted T cells, or PBMCs supplied cDNA or gDNA.

Original analysis: Using reference gene primer amplification, nucleated cell counts were estimated. Clones were sequenced by immunoSEQ multiplex PCR, and TCRdb holds only the in-frame ones, with some missing. V and J calls and clone size are given by that table; D and trimming were obtained from the DNA. The sample has about 240,000 clones, about four fifths seen once; the top ten hold about 3.2%. Trimming stripped 6 bases from V and 6 bases from J, with 11 bases between. This CDR3 has 12 amino acids. Germline V gene data show CDR1 as MNHEY and CDR2 as SVGEGT. Sequenced input: peripheral blood. This TCR derives from a woman aged 18-29 years with acute or convalescent COVID-19. This chain joins TRBV6-2 or TRBV6-3 and TRBJ1-1; D not resolved. CDR3 sequence: CASSPIFPEAFF. In DNA form, the CDR3 reads TGTGCCAGCAGCCCCATTTTCCCTGAAGCTTTCTTT.